Following are 18 T cell receptor beta chains from one sample sequenced in a study of naive and memory T cell subsets. Study-level findings and limits: Naive repertoires, especially CD8, held a few larger clonotypes, possibly memory cells re-expressing CD45RA.

An equimolar mix of two oligonucleotides served as the beta constant-region primer for TRBC1 and TRBC2. Ligated cDNA was amplified by four rounds of PCR with nested alpha and beta constant-region primers and SP2. From the UMI-ligation and nested PCR reads, TCRdb called clonotypes with MiXCR, one entry per CDR3 protein. This repertoire shows over 110,000 distinct CDR3 sequences, approximately 21% found once; its top ten account for about 0.6%. These receptors have no known antigen. The specimen was naive CD8+ T cells from blood. The receptors come from a human donor in good health.

The V call is TRBV7-9, the J call TRBJ2-7; D gene ambiguous. V lost 5 bases and J lost 6, with 14 bases in between. Germline CDR1 reads SEHNR; CDR2 reads FQNEAQ (reference sequence). This CDR3 contains 13 residues. This CDR3 reads CASSPPGSGEQYF. The DNA for the CDR3 is TGTGCCAGCAGCCCCCCGGGCTCCGGCGAGCAGTACTTC.

V is TRBV27 and J is TRBJ1-2, with 10 bases fitting TRBD1. This CDR3 comprises 13 residues. V was clipped by 6 bases and J by 8 bases; unmatched bases: 6. The germline V gene encodes CDR1 MNHEY and CDR2 SMNVEV (reference sequence). The CDR3, as DNA: TGTGCCAGCAGCTGGGACAGGGGAAACGGCTACACCTTC. Translating gives CASSWDRGNGYTF.

This clonotype was recorded a few times. The chain combines TRBV7-9 with TRBJ2-1, with a possible D match to TRBD2 (6 bases). Trimming stripped 4 bases from V and 3 bases from J, with 16 bases between. Germline V lookup: CDR1 SEHNR, CDR2 FQNEAQ (reference sequence). This CDR3 spans 16 amino acids. CDR3 residues: CASSSHRDSRYNEQFF. The CDR3, as DNA: TGTGCCAGCAGCTCACACCGGGACTCTCGCTACAATGAGCAGTTCTTC. Full variable domain (remainder filled in from reference TRBV7-9 and TRBJ2-1): DTGVSQNPRHKITKRGQNVTFRCDPISEHNRLYWYRQTLGQGPEFLTYFQNEAQLEKSRLLSDRFSAERPKGSFSTLEIQRTEQGDSAMYLCASSSHRDSRYNEQFFGPGTRLTVL.

In regard to this clonotype: Germline is not matched at one junction end, which may reflect a read error. The chain links TRBV30 to TRBJ2-3; the D is unclear. This CDR3 region has 12 residues. In germline, CDR1 is GTSNPN, CDR2 SVGIG (reference sequence). CDR3 coding DNA: TGTGCCTGGAGTGCTTACACAGAAACGCAGTATTTT. It codes for CAWSAYTETQYF.

In this sample, this clonotype turned up a few times. This rearrangement joins TRBV4-1 to TRBJ2-7, with a weak D call TRBD2 (5 bases). This CDR3 is built from 12 residues. V lost 4 bases and J 7 bases, leaving 11 bases between the germline ends. Germline V gene sequence: CDR1 MGHRA, CDR2 YSYEKL. The CDR3 sequence: CASSPSPGEQYF. The CDR3 DNA follows: TGCGCCAGCAGCCCTTCCCCGGGGGAGCAGTACTTC.

This clonotype turned up a few times. The CDR3 sequence is CASTNGGGPGGNQPQHF. In DNA form, the CDR3 reads TGTGCCAGCACGAACGGCGGCGGGCCAGGGGGGAATCAGCCCCAGCATTTT. The chain combines TRBV21-1 with TRBJ1-5; the table's D call TRBD1 went unverified against the DNA. TRBV21-1 is an annotated pseudogene. CDR3 length: 17 residues.

The V and J genes are TRBV7-8 and TRBJ2-1; D is ambiguous. CDR3 length: 12 residues. Germline CDR1 and CDR2: SGHVS and FQNEAQ. Trimming left V 5 bases short and J 9 bases short, with 11 bases between. CDR3 DNA: TGTGCCAGCAGCGCAAGTCTCGCTGAGCAGTTCTTC. Amino acid sequence: CASSASLAEQFF.

This clonotype has only a few counts. CDR3 region: CASRAGQGYGFVAFF. The CDR3 coding sequence is TGTGCCAGCAGGGCAGGACAGGGTTATGGTTTTGTAGCTTTCTTT. The chain links TRBV6-5 to TRBJ1-1; TRBD1 agrees at 8 bases. Germline V gene lookup returns CDR1 MNHEY and CDR2 SVGAGI. The CDR3 contains 15 residues. V was clipped by 6 bases and J by 10 bases; unmatched bases: 16.

The sample holds a few counts of this clonotype. The chain combines TRBV12-3 or TRBV12-4 with TRBJ2-5, with 9 bases aligning to TRBD2. The V gene end was trimmed by 8 bases and the J gene end by 0 bases; junction bases not matched to a gene: 4. The CDR3 covers 14 residues. The CDR3: CASRLAAYQETQYF. CDR3 sequence (DNA): TGTGCCAGCCGACTAGCGGCGTACCAAGAGACCCAGTACTTC.

This clonotype was observed a few times. The chain uses TRBV28 and TRBJ2-2, with TRBD2 matching 8 bases. This CDR3 region has 17 residues. Germline V gene sequence: CDR1 MDHEN, CDR2 SYDVKM. J lost 5 bases, V lost 6 bases, and 14 bases had no gene match. CDR3 in DNA: TGTGCCAGCAGACCCCTAGCCCCGGGAGGGCCAACCGGGGAGCTGTTTTTT. Its translation is CASRPLAPGGPTGELFF. The full variable domain, its missing parts supplied by reference TRBV28 and TRBJ2-2, is DVKVTQSSRYLVKRTGEKVFLECVQDMDHENMFWYRQDPGLGLRLIYFSYDVKMKEKGDIPEGYSVSREKKERFSLILESASTNQTSMYLCASRPLAPGGPTGELFFGEGSRLTVL.

This clonotype was seen only a few times. The chain is built from TRBV19 and TRBJ2-7; the match to TRBD1 covers 7 bases. CDR3 size: 14 residues. V trimming: 4 bases; J trimming: 1 base; junction bases outside the gene matches: 4. Germline-derived CDR1 and CDR2 are LNHDA and SQIVND (reference sequence). The CDR3 spells CASSTPGQSYEQYF. The CDR3 DNA sequence: TGTGCCAGTAGTACCCCGGGACAGTCCTACGAGCAGTACTTC.

The V and J genes are TRBV12-3 or TRBV12-4 and TRBJ2-7; D not resolved. The CDR3 consists of 14 residues. Between the trimmed V and J ends, which lost 5 bases and 1 base, there was a span of 12 bases. Here the CDR3 DNA reads TGTGCCAGCAGTCCTATCCTTAATTCCTACGAGCAGTACTTC. It yields the protein CASSPILNSYEQYF.

V usage is TRBV4-1 and J usage is TRBJ2-7, with no clear D. CDR1 is MGHRA, CDR2 YSYEKL, per germline. CDR3 length: 14 amino acids. V was trimmed by 1 base and J by 2 bases, leaving 9 bases between them. CDR3 coding DNA: TGCGCCAGCAGCCAAGGCACCCTTACCTACGAGCAGTACTTC. Encoded protein: CASSQGTLTYEQYF.

The V call is TRBV6-5, the J call TRBJ1-1; 9 positions match TRBD1. This CDR3 spans 14 amino acids. Trimming at V came to 5 bases and at J to 6 bases, leaving 7 bases not matched to a gene. From germline, CDR1 is MNHEY and CDR2 SVGAGI. The CDR3 DNA sequence: TGTGCCAGCAGTCCCGGGACAGGGTTGTCTGAAGCTTTCTTT. It encodes CASSPGTGLSEAFF.

This clonotype was observed at least ten times. In nucleotides, the CDR3 is TGCAGTGCTAGAGATACAAGGGAGCAGTACTTC. As protein: CSARDTREQYF. The V call is TRBV20-1, the J call TRBJ2-7; D ambiguous. CDR1 DFQATT and CDR2 SNEGSKA come from the germline V gene (reference sequence). The CDR3 runs 11 residues. Between the trimmed V and J ends, which lost 0 bases and 7 bases, there was a span of 7 bases.

This chain links TRBV11-2 with TRBJ1-4; 8 nucleotides agree with TRBD1. CDR1 is SGHAT and CDR2 is FQNNGV in the germline V gene. This CDR3 has 21 residues. The V and J ends lost 3 bases and 0 bases, in that order; junction bases with no gene match: 18. The CDR3 DNA sequence: TGTGCCAGCAGCTTTGACACCAGGGGGGGACAGGAACTCGCAACTAATGAAAAACTGTTTTTT. It specifies CASSFDTRGGQELATNEKLFF. The full variable domain, completed using reference TRBV11-2 and TRBJ1-4, is EAGVAQSPRYKIIEKRQSVAFWCNPISGHATLYWYQQILGQGPKLLIQFQNNGVVDDSQLPKDRFSAERLKGVDSTLKIQPAKLEDSAVYLCASSFDTRGGQELATNEKLFFGSGTQLSVL.

This chain links TRBV20-1 with TRBJ1-1; D is undetermined. V gave up 5 bases and J gave up 2 bases, with 15 bases separating them. Germline V gene sequence: CDR1 DFQATT, CDR2 SNEGSKA (reference sequence). The CDR3 extends over 14 amino acids. The CDR3, as DNA: TGCAGTGCTCACTCGAGGGTCGGTAACACTGAAGCTTTCTTT. Translated: CSAHSRVGNTEAFF.

This clonotype occurred a few times. V usage is TRBV7-9 and J usage is TRBJ2-1; 7 positions match TRBD1. The CDR3 is 16 amino acids. The J segment lost 1 base and the V segment lost 2 bases, leaving 5 bases of the junction unmatched. Per germline, CDR1 SEHNR and CDR2 FQNEAQ (reference sequence). This CDR3 reads CASSLIRGSSYNEQFF. The CDR3 DNA is TGTGCCAGCAGCTTAATCAGGGGGTCTTCCTACAATGAGCAGTTCTTC.